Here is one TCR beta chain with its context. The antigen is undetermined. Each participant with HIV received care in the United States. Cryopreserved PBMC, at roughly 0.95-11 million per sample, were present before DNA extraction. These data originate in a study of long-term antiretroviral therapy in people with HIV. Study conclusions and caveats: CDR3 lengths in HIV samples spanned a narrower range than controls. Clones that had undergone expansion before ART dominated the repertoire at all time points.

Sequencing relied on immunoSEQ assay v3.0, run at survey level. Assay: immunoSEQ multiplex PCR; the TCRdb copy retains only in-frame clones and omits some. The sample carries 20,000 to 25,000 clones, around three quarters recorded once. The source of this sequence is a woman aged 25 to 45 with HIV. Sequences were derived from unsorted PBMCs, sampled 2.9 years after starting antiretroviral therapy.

In DNA, the CDR3 is TGTGCCAGCAGCTTGGAACCGACTGGCTACGAGCAGTACTTC. Protein product: CASSLEPTGYEQYF. This chain connects TRBV5-4 to TRBJ2-7; D not certain. There are 14 residues in the CDR3. Looked up from germline, CDR1 is SGHNT and CDR2 is YYREEE (reference sequence). Trimming removed 0 bases at V and 3 bases at J, with 10 bases between.